This passage covers 16 T cell receptor beta chains from one sample sequenced in a study of blood T cell repertoires in COVID-19. Sequencing used immunoSEQ multiplex PCR; TCRdb keeps in-frame clones, though not all of them. The sample includes 80,000 or so clones, more than 60% of them seen just once. The sequencing sample was made of peripheral blood. The receptors derive from a human donor in a cohort sampled during active COVID-19.

This clone was seen a few times. The V gene is TRBV3-1 (or the pseudogene TRBV3-2), the J gene TRBJ1-1; the D gene is possibly TRBD1 (5 bases). The CDR3 loop spans 17 amino acids. Trimming took off 4 bases at V and 4 bases at J, with 22 bases between the two ends. The V gene's germline CDR1 is LGHDT and CDR2 YNNKEL (reference sequence). DNA of the CDR3: TGTGCCAGCAGCCCCCCAGGGTACGGGCTCGGGGGCACTGAAGCTTTCTTT. Its protein product is CASSPPGYGLGGTEAFF.

The chain is built from TRBV5-1 and TRBJ2-7; the D is unclear. Germline assignment: CDR1 SGHRS and CDR2 YFSETQ. CDR3 length equals 13 residues. The V and J ends lost 2 bases and 4 bases respectively, with 10 bases between them. The CDR3 DNA reads as TGCGCCAGCAGCTTAAACAGATTATACGAGCAGTACTTC. Translating gives CASSLNRLYEQYF.

The chain couples TRBV5-4 to TRBJ1-2; 9 bases agree with TRBD1. The CDR3 covers 15 residues. The V gene end was trimmed by 2 bases and the J gene end by 3 bases; junction bases not matched to a gene: 5. Looked up from germline, CDR1 is SGHNT and CDR2 is YYREEE (reference sequence). The CDR3 DNA is TGTGCCAGCAGCTTATCACAGGGGGCTTACTATGGCTACACCTTC. Translated: CASSLSQGAYYGYTF.

This clone has a handful of counts. This same CDR3 is encoded by further DNA sequences in the sample. This chain links TRBV5-1 with TRBJ1-2; D ambiguous. The CDR3 consists of 14 residues. The V gene's germline CDR1 is SGHRS and CDR2 YFSETQ. The V end was cut by 0 bases, the J end by 2 bases, with 8 bases between. CDR3 DNA sequence: TGCGCCAGCAGCTTGGGAGGGTCAAACTATGGCTACACCTTC. The encoded protein is CASSLGGSNYGYTF. Supplemented by reference TRBV5-1 and TRBJ1-2, the full variable domain reads KAGVTQTPRYLIKTRGQQVTLSCSPISGHRSVSWYQQTPGQGLQFLFEYFSETQRNKGNFPGRFSGRQFSNSRSEMNVSTLELGDSALYLCASSLGGSNYGYTFGSGTRLTVV.

The genes are TRBV5-6 and TRBJ2-3; 11 positions match TRBD2. V gave up 4 bases and J gave up 0 bases; unmatched junction bases: 4. CDR3 size: 16 residues. CDR1 and CDR2 from the germline V gene are SGHDT and YYEEEE. CDR3 sequence: CASSLGLAGSTDTQYF. As DNA, the CDR3 is TGTGCCAGCAGCCTAGGACTAGCGGGCAGCACAGATACGCAGTATTTT. The entire variable domain, with the rest obtained from reference TRBV5-6 and TRBJ2-3, is as follows: DAGVTQSPTHLIKTRGQQVTLRCSPKSGHDTVSWYQQALGQGPQFIFQYYEEEERQRGNFPDRFSGHQFPNYSSELNVNALLLGDSALYLCASSLGLAGSTDTQYFGPGTRLTVL.

This clone was detected only a few times. The J gene is TRBJ2-7, the V gene TRBV5-1, with 9 bases fitting TRBD1. With V trimmed by 4 bases and J by 0 bases, 2 bases remained unmatched. This CDR3 is 14 amino acids long. The V gene's germline CDR1 is SGHRS and CDR2 YFSETQ. CDR3 in amino acids: CASSGQGNSYEQYF. CDR3 in DNA: TGCGCCAGCAGCGGACAGGGGAACTCCTACGAGCAGTACTTC.

The chain links TRBV24-1 to TRBJ1-4; no clear D gene. The CDR3 totals 14 residues. Germline V gene sequence: CDR1 KGHDR, CDR2 SFDVKD. V lost 10 bases, J lost 0 bases, and 11 bases lay in between. Here the CDR3 reads CATSQAATNEKLFF. The CDR3 bases are TGTGCCACTTCCCAGGCTGCAACTAATGAAAAACTGTTTTTT.

The V call is TRBV30, the J call TRBJ2-7, with D unresolved. With 3 bases removed from V and 3 bases from J, the gap between germline ends came to 9 bases. This CDR3 has 12 residues. Germline V gene lookup returns CDR1 GTSNPN and CDR2 SVGIG (reference sequence). The CDR3 loop is CAWSPSRYEQYF. CDR3 in DNA: TGTGCCTGGAGCCCCTCCCGCTACGAGCAGTACTTC.

As concerns this clone: One end of the junction does not line up with germline, which may come from a read error. The genes are TRBV11-3 and TRBJ1-2; 11 bases agree with TRBD1. The CDR3 extends over 15 amino acids. The germline V gene encodes CDR1 SGHNT and CDR2 YENEEA. This CDR3 is CASSLGTGGPYSYTF. Here the CDR3 DNA reads TGTGCCAGCAGCCTCGGGACAGGGGGACCCTATAGCTACACCTTC. The whole variable domain, filled in from reference TRBV11-3 and TRBJ1-2, reads EAGVVQSPRYKIIEKKQPVAFWCNPISGHNTLYWYLQNLGQGPELLIRYENEEAVDDSQLPKDRFSAERLKGVDSTLKIQPAELGDSAVYLCASSLGTGGPYSYTFGSGTRLTVV.

This clone was counted between two and nine times. The rearrangement links TRBV7-9 to TRBJ1-4; D unclear. Germline CDR1 reads SEHNR; CDR2 reads FQNEAQ (reference sequence). The CDR3 is 12 amino acids. CDR3 nucleotides: TGTGCATCGGGCAATCGGGGTGAAAAACTGTTTTTT. Its translation: CASGNRGEKLFF.

J is TRBJ1-2 and V is TRBV5-1; D is unresolved. V was trimmed by 0 bases and J by 4 bases, leaving 13 bases between them. Looked up from germline, CDR1 is SGHRS and CDR2 is YFSETQ. This CDR3 region has 15 residues. The CDR3 DNA is TGCGCCAGCAGCTTGGCGCCAGCGGGAATCTATGGCTACACCTTC. Protein sequence: CASSLAPAGIYGYTF.

V usage is TRBV7-2 and J usage is TRBJ2-3, with 15 bases fitting TRBD2. Losses at the gene ends were 5 bases for V and 2 bases for J; bases not matched to a gene: 8. Germline CDR1 reads SGHTA; CDR2 reads FQGNSA. The CDR3 runs to 18 residues. The CDR3 sequence: CASSRTSGGVRHTDTQYF. The CDR3 DNA reads as TGTGCCAGCAGCCGGACTAGCGGGGGGGTTAGGCACACAGATACGCAGTATTTT.

The chain links TRBV3-1 (or the pseudogene TRBV3-2) to TRBJ1-2; 8 bases are shared with TRBD1. Trimming cost V 3 bases and J 12 bases; bases outside gene matches: 12. There are 14 residues in the CDR3. Germline V gene sequence: CDR1 LGHDT, CDR2 YNNKEL (reference sequence). CDR3 coding DNA: TGTGCCAGCAGCCACTGGGACAGGCTGGATTCGAACACCTTC. It yields the protein CASSHWDRLDSNTF.

The V gene is TRBV28, the J gene TRBJ2-7; 7 bases agree with TRBD2. Germline V gene lookup returns CDR1 MDHEN and CDR2 SYDVKM. The ends lost 5 bases at V and 0 bases at J; junction bases unmatched: 7. The CDR3 is 15 amino acids. This CDR3 reads CASSPPRGSSYEQYF. As DNA, the CDR3 is TGTGCCAGCAGTCCCCCGCGGGGGAGCTCCTACGAGCAGTACTTC.

A few counts support this clone. The chain carries TRBV7-6 and TRBJ2-7; the match to TRBD2 covers 10 bases. This CDR3 region has 16 residues. J gave up 4 bases and V 1 base, and 7 bases lay outside the gene matches. Germline loops: CDR1 SGHVS, CDR2 FNYEAQ. The CDR3 DNA reads as TGTGCCAGCAGCTTAGGCCCAACTAGCGGGATTTACGAGCAGTACTTC. Translating it yields CASSLGPTSGIYEQYF.

The chain combines TRBV28 with TRBJ1-1, with D perhaps matching TRBD1 (6 bases). The germline V gene encodes CDR1 MDHEN and CDR2 SYDVKM. The CDR3 covers 16 residues. V lost 4 bases to trimming and J lost 5 bases, with 20 bases between them. CDR3 loop: CASSSRQAKFGTEAFF. CDR3 in DNA: TGTGCCAGCAGTTCGAGACAGGCTAAGTTTGGGACTGAAGCTTTCTTT.